Following are 13 T cell receptor beta chains from one sample sequenced in a study of T cells in Graves' hyperthyroidism and ophthalmopathy. Amplified TCR beta CDR3 regions came from RNA transcripts. During a first-round RT-PCR of the TCR CDR3, the HTBI primer set was used. TCRdb redid the calling of the multiplex PCR reads with MiXCR, one entry per CDR3 protein. The repertoire holds around 600,000 distinct CDR3 sequences, with 14% as singletons. Sequencing was performed on blood. The receptors stem from a woman between 45 and 60 years old with Graves' ophthalmopathy.

This clonotype was detected ten times or more. J is TRBJ2-7 and V is TRBV28, with D tentatively TRBD2 (6 bases). CDR1 and CDR2 from the germline V gene are MDHEN and SYDVKM. Trimming cost V 6 bases and J 1 base, with 13 bases left between them. The CDR3 has 14 amino acids. DNA for the CDR3: TGTGCCAGCAGCCTTCCCCGGGGGTCCTACGAGCAGTACTTC. Protein product: CASSLPRGSYEQYF.

V usage is TRBV4-2 and J usage is TRBJ2-7, with 10 positions matching TRBD2. The CDR3 extends over 18 amino acids. CDR1 LGHNA and CDR2 YNFKEQ come from the germline V gene. The ends lost 1 base at V and 2 bases at J; junction bases unmatched: 11. CDR3 region: CASSQGPTLAGAPYEQYF. In nucleotides, the CDR3 is TGTGCCAGCAGCCAAGGGCCCACGCTAGCGGGAGCCCCCTACGAGCAGTACTTC.

This clonotype was picked up many times. CDR3 residues: CASARGLETQYF. The DNA for the CDR3 is TGTGCCAGTGCGAGGGGGCTTGAGACCCAGTACTTC. The chain links TRBV2 to TRBJ2-5, with TRBD1 matching 7 bases. The J segment lost 5 bases and the V segment lost 9 bases, leaving 6 bases of the junction unmatched. CDR3 length equals 12 residues. Germline CDR1 reads SNHLY; CDR2 reads FYNNEI.

The chain has TRBV6-2 or TRBV6-3 and TRBJ2-6, with D tentatively TRBD1 (5 bases). V shed 5 bases and J shed 2 bases, with 10 bases lying between them. Germline assignment: CDR1 MNHEY and CDR2 SVGEGT. The CDR3 is made up of 15 amino acids. CDR3 sequence (DNA): TGTGCCAGCAGTCACCAGGGCACTGGGGCCAACGTCCTGACTTTC. This translates into CASSHQGTGANVLTF.

A few counts support this clonotype. The junction differs from germline at one of its ends, possibly a read error. The chain carries TRBV19 and TRBJ2-7; the D is unclear. The CDR3 spans 13 residues. From germline, CDR1 is LNHDA and CDR2 SQIVND (reference sequence). This chain's CDR3 is CASTGGVPYEQCF. CDR3 coding DNA: TGTGCCAGTACTGGTGGAGTCCCGTACGAGCAGTGCTTC.

This clonotype showed up many times. The chain has TRBV27 and TRBJ2-7; D is possibly TRBD1 or TRBD2 (6 bases each). The CDR3 loop spans 14 amino acids. Trimming removed 6 bases from V and 2 bases from J, with 14 bases in between. Germline-derived CDR1 and CDR2 are MNHEY and SMNVEV (reference sequence). CDR3 in DNA: TGTGCCAGCAGCCGAGGGGGGAGGACCTACGAGCAGTACTTC. Translation: CASSRGGRTYEQYF.

This sequence joins TRBV12-3 or TRBV12-4 and TRBJ2-4; 12 nucleotides match TRBD2. V lost 3 bases and J lost 7; bases outside the gene matches: 4. This CDR3 comprises 15 residues. CDR3 amino acids: CASSFRTSGNNIQYF. The CDR3 nucleotides are TGTGCCAGCAGTTTCAGGACTAGCGGGAACAACATTCAGTACTTC.

This clonotype was counted ten times or more. The rearrangement links TRBV7-9 to TRBJ2-1; 8 bases are a match to TRBD2. Germline CDR1 SEHNR, CDR2 FQNEAQ (reference sequence). There are 15 residues in the CDR3. V trimming: 3 bases; J trimming: 5 bases; junction bases outside the gene matches: 6. The CDR3 DNA reads TGTGCCAGCAGCTTCCTAGCGGGCGATAACAATGAGCAGTTCTTC. Its translation is CASSFLAGDNNEQFF. Combining the CDR3 with reference TRBV7-9 and TRBJ2-1 gives the whole variable domain DTGVSQNPRHKITKRGQNVTFRCDPISEHNRLYWYRQTLGQGPEFLTYFQNEAQLEKSRLLSDRFSAERPKGSFSTLEIQRTEQGDSAMYLCASSFLAGDNNEQFFGPGTRLTVL.

This clonotype was counted many times. The genes are TRBV30 and TRBJ2-5; 8 bases are shared with TRBD2. CDR1 GTSNPN and CDR2 SVGIG come from the germline V gene (reference sequence). Trimming took 0 bases from V and 6 from J; bases not matched to a gene: 12. This CDR3 is 16 amino acids long. The DNA of the CDR3 is TGTGCCTGGAGTGTACATCGGGGGGGGTCTAGTAAGACCCAGTACTTC. Protein: CAWSVHRGGSSKTQYF.

This clonotype was seen repeatedly, ten times or more. The chain recombines TRBV5-1 with TRBJ2-7; TRBD1 agrees at 7 bases. V shed 7 bases and J 4 bases; nucleotides not matched to a gene: 8. This CDR3 region has 13 residues. Per germline, CDR1 SGHRS and CDR2 YFSETQ. The CDR3 region has the DNA TGCGCCAGCCACCGGGAACAGGGGTACGAGCAGTACTTC. The encoded protein is CASHREQGYEQYF.

The table lists this clonotype with many counts. The V gene is TRBV20-1, the J gene TRBJ1-2; D unresolved. The CDR3 length is 13 residues. V lost 1 base and J lost 0, with 6 bases in between. From germline, CDR1 is DFQATT and CDR2 SNEGSKA (reference sequence). The CDR3 protein is CSARVLANYGYTF. For the CDR3, the DNA is TGCAGTGCTAGAGTTTTAGCTAACTATGGCTACACCTTC.

This clonotype was detected ten times or more. The rearrangement joins TRBV20-1 to TRBJ2-5; 8 positions match TRBD2. The CDR3 has 16 amino acids. V trimming: 3 bases; J trimming: 2 bases; junction bases outside the gene matches: 11. Germline V lookup: CDR1 DFQATT, CDR2 SNEGSKA (reference sequence). CDR3 amino acids: CSASTPRAGVQETQYF. DNA for the CDR3: TGCAGTGCTAGTACACCCCGAGCGGGAGTTCAAGAGACCCAGTACTTC.

In this sample, this clonotype turned up many times. The rearrangement uses TRBV27 and TRBJ2-4; D may be TRBD1 or TRBD2 (6 bases each). This CDR3 region has 18 residues. Trimming left V 0 bases short and J 0 bases short, with 15 bases between. The V gene's germline CDR1 is MNHEY and CDR2 SMNVEV (reference sequence). CDR3 sequence: CASSLSRGGGLAKNIQYF. For the CDR3, the DNA is TGTGCCAGCAGTTTATCGAGAGGAGGGGGTCTAGCCAAAAACATTCAGTACTTC.